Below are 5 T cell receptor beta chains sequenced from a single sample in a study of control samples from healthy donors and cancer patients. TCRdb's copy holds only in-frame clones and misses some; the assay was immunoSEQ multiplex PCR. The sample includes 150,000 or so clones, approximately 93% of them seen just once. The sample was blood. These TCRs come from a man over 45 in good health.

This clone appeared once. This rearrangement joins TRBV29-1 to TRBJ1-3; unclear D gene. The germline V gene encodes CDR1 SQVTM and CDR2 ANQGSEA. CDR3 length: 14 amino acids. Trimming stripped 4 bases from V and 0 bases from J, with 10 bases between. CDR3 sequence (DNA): TGCAGCGTTGTTTACAGCCACTCTGGAAACACCATATATTTT. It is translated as CSVVYSHSGNTIYF.

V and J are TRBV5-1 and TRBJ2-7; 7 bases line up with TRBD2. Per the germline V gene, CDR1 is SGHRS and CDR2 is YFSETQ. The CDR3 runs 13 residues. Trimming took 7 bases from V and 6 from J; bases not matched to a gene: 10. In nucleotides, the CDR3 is TGCGCCAGCGGGCCGCGGGGGTCTGGCGAGCAGTACTTC. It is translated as CASGPRGSGEQYF.

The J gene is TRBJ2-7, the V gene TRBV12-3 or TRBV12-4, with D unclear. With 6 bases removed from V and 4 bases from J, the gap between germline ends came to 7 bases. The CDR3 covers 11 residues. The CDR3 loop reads CASREFYEQYF. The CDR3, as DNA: TGTGCCAGCAGAGAGTTTTACGAGCAGTACTTC.

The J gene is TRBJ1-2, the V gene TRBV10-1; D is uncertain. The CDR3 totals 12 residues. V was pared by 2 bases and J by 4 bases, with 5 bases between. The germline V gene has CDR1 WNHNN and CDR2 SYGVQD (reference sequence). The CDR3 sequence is CASSEGSYGYTF. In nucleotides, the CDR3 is TGCGCCAGCAGTGAGGGTAGCTATGGCTACACCTTC.

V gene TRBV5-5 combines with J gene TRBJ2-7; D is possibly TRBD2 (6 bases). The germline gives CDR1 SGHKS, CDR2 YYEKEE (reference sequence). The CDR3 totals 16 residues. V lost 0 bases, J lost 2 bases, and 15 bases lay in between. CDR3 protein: CASSLVYGTQTYEQYF. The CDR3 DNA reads TGTGCCAGCAGCTTGGTTTACGGGACTCAAACCTACGAGCAGTACTTC. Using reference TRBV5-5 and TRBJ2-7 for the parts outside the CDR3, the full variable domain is DAGVTQSPTHLIKTRGQQVTLRCSPISGHKSVSWYQQVLGQGPQFIFQYYEKEERGRGNFPDRFSARQFPNYSSELNVNALLLGDSALYLCASSLVYGTQTYEQYFGPGTRLTVT.